A single sample is the source of the 10 T cell receptor beta chains below, sequenced in a study of blood T cells in healthy people across ages (dated by TCRdb to the mid-2010s). The method was 5' RACE. The sequencing machine was an Illumina HiSeq 2500. A second roughly 7 to 12 cycle PCR used a sample-barcoded 5' primer and a J-beta primer mix. Starting from the raw public reads, TCRdb applied fastp trimming at Q25, assembled clones with MiXCR and retained in-frame beta chains. CDR3 protein sequences are deduplicated, and each keeps its most common genes and DNA. The sample table lists about 1 million distinct CDR3 sequences, 20% to 25% of them with a count of one. 0.75% of the sample lies in the top ten. This sample also appeared in a second study, on T cells of mothers and their children.

The material sequenced was blood. The receptor set was obtained from a girl aged 2 to 9 in good health.

This chain uses TRBV24-1 with TRBJ1-4, with D unresolved. The V end lost 1 base, the J end lost 8 bases, and 10 bases lay between the germline ends. Germline CDR1 and CDR2: KGHDR and SFDVKD. CDR3 length: 14 amino acids. The chain's CDR3 is CATSDLGPPEKLFF. CDR3 DNA: TGTGCCACCAGTGATTTAGGGCCGCCGGAAAAACTGTTTTTT.

This clonotype showed up just once. The J gene is TRBJ2-5, the V gene TRBV6-1; a weak D match, TRBD2 (5 bases). Germline CDR1 is MNHNS and CDR2 is SASEGT. This CDR3 has 15 residues. V was cut by 4 bases and J by 3 bases, with 15 bases left in between. CDR3 DNA: TGTGCCAGCAGTGGCCTGTGGGAGTTCAAAGAGACCCAGTACTTC. Translating gives CASSGLWEFKETQYF.

The chain combines TRBV29-1 with TRBJ2-1; 13 positions agree with TRBD2. The CDR3 sequence is 14 residues long. Losses at the gene ends were 5 bases for V and 8 bases for J; bases not matched to a gene: 6. Germline-derived CDR1 and CDR2 are SQVTM and ANQGSEA. CDR3 sequence: CSVRTSGGGYEQFF. The CDR3 coding sequence is TGCAGCGTTCGGACTAGCGGGGGTGGATATGAGCAGTTCTTC.

This chain connects TRBV5-8 to TRBJ2-5, with TRBD2 matching over 10 bases. The germline CDR1 and CDR2 sequences are SGHTS and YDEGEE. This CDR3 is 19 amino acids long. The junction had 16 bases not matched to a gene; V was cut back by 4 bases and J by 1 base. This CDR3 is CASSPDRVVAGGLQETQYF. The CDR3 coding sequence is TGTGCCAGCAGCCCCGACAGGGTGGTAGCGGGGGGTCTCCAAGAGACCCAGTACTTC. Together with reference TRBV5-8 and TRBJ2-5, the CDR3 gives the full variable domain: EAGVTQSPTHLIKTRGQQATLRCSPISGHTSVYWYQQALGLGLQFLLWYDEGEERNRGNFPPRFSGRQFPNYSSELNVNALELEDSALYLCASSPDRVVAGGLQETQYFGPGTRLLVL.

This chain links TRBV7-9 with TRBJ1-1; the match to TRBD1 covers 7 bases. V was pared by 6 bases and J by 4 bases, with 11 bases of the junction left unmatched. The CDR3 loop spans 15 amino acids. The V gene's germline CDR1 is SEHNR and CDR2 FQNEAQ (reference sequence). The CDR3 spells CASSSGGGIVTEAFF. CDR3 sequence (DNA): TGTGCCAGCAGTTCAGGAGGGGGCATTGTCACTGAAGCTTTCTTT.

Remarks on this clonotype: The junction and the germline gene differ at one end; a read error may be behind it. The J gene is TRBJ2-5, the V gene TRBV29-1, with D possibly matching TRBD2 (5 bases). Germline CDR1 is SQVTM and CDR2 is ANQGSEA. There are 11 residues in the CDR3. The CDR3 protein is CSVGWGEAQYF. In DNA form, the CDR3 reads TGCAGCGTCGGATGGGGAGAGGCCCAGTACTTC. The variable domain in full, with the rest retrieved from reference TRBV29-1 and TRBJ2-5, is SAVISQKPSRDICQRGTSLTIQCQVDSQVTMMFWYRQQPGQSLTLIATANQGSEATYESGFVIDKFPISRPNLTFSTLTVSNMSPEDSSIYLCSVGWGEAQYFGPGTRLLVL.

This chain connects TRBV28 to TRBJ2-4; D is ambiguous. There are 16 residues in the CDR3. Germline CDR1 reads MDHEN; CDR2 reads SYDVKM. Trimming removed 4 bases at V and 3 bases at J, with 16 bases between. The CDR3 DNA reads as TGTGCCAGCAGTTCCCCTCTACGGCAGTACAAAAACATTCAGTACTTC. Encoded protein: CASSSPLRQYKNIQYF.

The chain recombines TRBV29-1 with TRBJ1-2; D might be TRBD1 (5 bases). The germline V gene has CDR1 SQVTM and CDR2 ANQGSEA. V was cut by 7 bases and J by 2 bases, with 11 bases left in between. The CDR3 is 12 residues long. CDR3: CSGAGLNYGYTF. The CDR3 DNA follows: TGCAGCGGCGCAGGGCTAAACTATGGCTACACCTTC.

This clonotype has more than one count but fewer than ten. The V call is TRBV6-2 or TRBV6-3, the J call TRBJ1-2; no reliable D call. The V and J ends lost 6 bases and 5 bases respectively, with 13 bases between them. The CDR3 is 13 residues long. Germline loops: CDR1 MNHEY, CDR2 SVGEGT. CDR3 sequence reads: CASSLEEEYGYTF. CDR3 nucleotide sequence: TGTGCCAGCAGCCTAGAAGAGGAGTATGGCTACACCTTC.

The V call is TRBV12-3 or TRBV12-4, the J call TRBJ1-1, with TRBD1 identical over 7 bases. V was clipped by 4 bases and J by 0 bases; unmatched bases: 8. The CDR3 contains 16 residues. The CDR3 nucleotides are TGTGCCAGCAGTTCCCCCGGGACAGCCATGAACACTGAAGCTTTCTTT. Encoded protein: CASSSPGTAMNTEAFF.